The 32 T cell receptor beta chains in this list originate from one sample, sequenced in a study of cytotoxic CD8 clonotypes in ibrutinib-treated CLL. TCRdb's table, derived via immunoSEQ multiplex PCR, lists solely in-frame clones and lacks some. The table shows some 120,000 clones, with 55% to 75% occurring only once. Sequenced here: PBMCs, sampled after 24 months of ibrutinib treatment. The origin of the receptors is a human donor with chronic lymphocytic leukemia.

This chain links TRBV5-1 with TRBJ2-7; D possibly matches TRBD1 or TRBD2 (5 bases each). CDR1 is SGHRS, CDR2 YFSETQ, per germline. Deletions cut 4 bases from V and 7 bases from J, with 15 bases between. The CDR3 runs 13 residues. CDR3 sequence: CASSPGRPGEQYF. CDR3 sequence (DNA): TGCGCCAGCAGCCCGGGACGCCCGGGGGAGCAGTACTTC.

In this sample, this clone turned up once. This chain connects TRBV25-1 to TRBJ2-3; D is possibly TRBD1 or TRBD2 (5 bases each). Germline V gene data show CDR1 as MGHDK and CDR2 as SYGVNS. Trimming pared 2 bases from V and 7 bases from J, leaving 16 bases between. The CDR3 extends over 15 amino acids. The CDR3 sequence: CASSEGAGRTNTQYF. The CDR3 bases are TGTGCCAGCAGTGAAGGGGCAGGGAGAACAAATACGCAGTATTTT.

The chain couples TRBV19 to TRBJ1-6, with 7 positions matching TRBD1. CDR1 and CDR2 (germline): LNHDA, SQIVND (reference sequence). V lost 11 bases, J lost 14 bases, and 9 bases stayed unmatched. The CDR3 totals 11 residues. The CDR3 loop is CADREGASLHF. CDR3 bases: TGTGCCGATAGGGAGGGGGCGTCCCTCCACTTT. Full variable domain (missing parts from reference TRBV19 and TRBJ1-6): DGGITQSPKYLFRKEGQNVTLSCEQNLNHDAMYWYRQDPGQGLRLIYYSQIVNDFQKGDIAEGYSVSREKKESFPLTVTSAQKNPTAFYLCADREGASLHFGNGTRLTVT.

This clone was seen just once. In nucleotides, the CDR3 is TGTGCCAGTAGTAACCGGCGTGGACAGGGAGGGATCTTACATGAGCAGTTCTTC. This gives the protein CASSNRRGQGGILHEQFF. V and J are TRBV19 and TRBJ2-1; maybe TRBD1 (8 bases). The CDR3 totals 18 residues. V gave up 4 bases and J gave up 8 bases, with 27 bases separating them. Germline V lookup: CDR1 LNHDA, CDR2 SQIVND (reference sequence). Complete variable domain (other parts from reference TRBV19 and TRBJ2-1): DGGITQSPKYLFRKEGQNVTLSCEQNLNHDAMYWYRQDPGQGLRLIYYSQIVNDFQKGDIAEGYSVSREKKESFPLTVTSAQKNPTAFYLCASSNRRGQGGILHEQFFGPGTRLTVL.

The genes are TRBV9 and TRBJ2-1; 7 nucleotides agree with TRBD2. Germline CDR1 and CDR2: SGDLS and YYNGEE. V lost 2 bases to trimming and J lost 7 bases; unmatched junction nucleotides: 6. The CDR3 spans 14 residues. The CDR3 DNA sequence: TGTGCCAGCAGCGTTGGGACTAATGCGAATGAGCAGTTCTTC. This encodes CASSVGTNANEQFF.

This clone turned up a few times. The chain uses TRBV25-1 and TRBJ2-3; the D is unclear. CDR3 size: 11 residues. The germline V gene encodes CDR1 MGHDK and CDR2 SYGVNS. V gave up 6 bases and J gave up 2 bases, with 3 bases separating them. CDR3 nucleotide sequence: TGTGCCAGCAGACTCACAGATACGCAGTATTTT. This encodes CASRLTDTQYF.

V usage is TRBV7-9 and J usage is TRBJ2-7; D possibly corresponds to TRBD1 (6 bases). In germline, CDR1 is SEHNR, CDR2 FQNEAQ (reference sequence). V lost 8 bases, J lost 0 bases, and 8 bases lay in between. This CDR3 comprises 12 residues. The chain's CDR3 is CASGQSSYEQYF. CDR3 nucleotides: TGTGCCAGCGGACAGTCCTCCTACGAGCAGTACTTC.

This rearrangement joins TRBV27 to TRBJ2-7, with 8 positions matching TRBD2. The V and J ends lost 5 bases and 5 bases, in that order; junction bases with no gene match: 8. Germline V gives CDR1 MNHEY, CDR2 SMNVEV (reference sequence). The CDR3 has 14 amino acids. The CDR3 DNA reads TGTGCCAGCAGTCGTAGCGGGGTAGCACACGAGCAGTACTTC. Amino acid sequence: CASSRSGVAHEQYF.

For this clone: Germline and junction disagree at one end, which may indicate a read error. Other DNA sequences in this specimen translate into the identical CDR3. The CDR3 bases are TGTGCCACAAGCAGGGGGTACACTGAAGCTTTCTTT. Encoded protein: CATSRGYTEAFF. The V call is TRBV15, the J call TRBJ1-1; TRBD1 matches at 7 bases. Germline assignment: CDR1 LNHNV and CDR2 YYDKDF (reference sequence). The CDR3 totals 12 residues.

The chain has TRBV19 and TRBJ1-3; 8 bases are shared with TRBD1. Trimming removed 5 bases from V and 3 bases from J; junction bases left unmatched: 9. The germline gives CDR1 LNHDA, CDR2 SQIVND (reference sequence). The CDR3 loop spans 16 amino acids. DNA for the CDR3: TGTGCCAGTAGTCCCCGGACAGGGATGGATGGAAACACCATATATTTT. This encodes CASSPRTGMDGNTIYF.

The gene calls are TRBV10-3 and TRBJ2-7, with D unclear. The CDR3 length is 11 residues. V lost 3 bases and J lost 3, with 3 bases in between. Germline-derived CDR1 and CDR2 are ENHRY and SYGVKD. CDR3 sequence: CAISDSYEQYF. The CDR3 bases are TGTGCCATCAGTGACAGCTACGAGCAGTACTTC.

The CDR3 coding sequence is TGCGCCAGCAGCACCTCAGGGGGGCTAGAGACCCAGTACTTC. As protein: CASSTSGGLETQYF. V is TRBV5-1 and J is TRBJ2-5; weak D call: TRBD1 (7 bases). This CDR3 spans 14 amino acids. With 4 bases removed from V and 4 bases from J, the gap between germline ends came to 14 bases. Germline CDR1 is SGHRS and CDR2 is YFSETQ. The whole variable domain, filled in from reference TRBV5-1 and TRBJ2-5, reads KAGVTQTPRYLIKTRGQQVTLSCSPISGHRSVSWYQQTPGQGLQFLFEYFSETQRNKGNFPGRFSGRQFSNSRSEMNVSTLELGDSALYLCASSTSGGLETQYFGPGTRLLVL.

The CDR3 sequence is CASNKGLADYNEQFF. DNA of the CDR3: TGTGCCAGCAACAAAGGACTAGCGGACTACAATGAGCAGTTCTTC. The chain is built from TRBV25-1 and TRBJ2-1, with TRBD2 matching 10 bases. This CDR3 is 15 amino acids long. With 7 bases clipped from V and 3 bases from J, the junction kept 6 bases outside the gene matches. Germline CDR1 MGHDK, CDR2 SYGVNS.

This clone was picked up a small number of times. The rearrangement joins TRBV7-2 to TRBJ1-5, with D unclear. CDR1 is SGHTA and CDR2 is FQGNSA in the germline V gene. The V end was cut by 5 bases, the J end by 1 base, with 12 bases between. The CDR3 consists of 15 residues. The CDR3, as DNA: TGTGCCAGCAGCGCGCTTGGGCAAAGCAATCAGCCCCAGCATTTT. Residues: CASSALGQSNQPQHF.

The CDR3 bases are TGTGCCAGCAGTGAAAAGGACACCATATATTTT. This sequence encodes CASSEKDTIYF. The rearrangement links TRBV25-1 to TRBJ1-3; D is unclear. V lost 2 bases, J lost 8 bases, and 4 bases lay in between. The CDR3 is 11 amino acids. Germline V gene data show CDR1 as MGHDK and CDR2 as SYGVNS.

The chain carries TRBV7-2 and TRBJ1-2; D is unresolved. With 5 bases removed from V and 6 bases from J, the gap between germline ends came to 13 bases. CDR1 is SGHTA, CDR2 FQGNSA, per germline. The CDR3 is 13 residues long. The CDR3 loop reads CASSPQITHGYTF. The DNA of the CDR3 is TGTGCCAGCAGCCCTCAGATAACCCATGGCTACACCTTC.

This rearrangement joins TRBV5-1 to TRBJ1-5; 7 bases are shared with TRBD1. CDR1 and CDR2 from the germline V gene are SGHRS and YFSETQ. J was trimmed by 7 bases and V by 0 bases; bases with no gene match: 7. CDR3 size: 15 residues. The CDR3 coding sequence is TGCGCCAGCAGCTTGGATGCAGGGGGTAACCAGCCCCAGCATTTT. This translates into CASSLDAGGNQPQHF. Supplemented by reference TRBV5-1 and TRBJ1-5, the full variable domain reads KAGVTQTPRYLIKTRGQQVTLSCSPISGHRSVSWYQQTPGQGLQFLFEYFSETQRNKGNFPGRFSGRQFSNSRSEMNVSTLELGDSALYLCASSLDAGGNQPQHFGDGTRLSIL.

The chain has TRBV5-6 and TRBJ2-7, with 11 bases fitting TRBD1. Germline V gives CDR1 SGHDT, CDR2 YYEEEE. After removal of 6 bases from V and 2 bases from J, the junction contained 7 bases not matched to a gene. This CDR3 region has 15 residues. DNA of the CDR3: TGTGCCAGCACCCAGCCGGGACAGGGGGCCTACGAGCAGTACTTC. Translating gives CASTQPGQGAYEQYF.

This chain uses TRBV25-1 with TRBJ1-2, with 8 bases fitting TRBD1. The CDR3 has 16 residues. Trimming cost V 4 bases and J 4 bases; bases outside gene matches: 11. Germline loops: CDR1 MGHDK, CDR2 SYGVNS. The CDR3: CASSASRDRFGYGYTF. The CDR3 DNA reads as TGTGCCAGCAGTGCGTCCCGGGACAGGTTTGGCTATGGCTACACCTTC.

This chain joins TRBV5-1 and TRBJ1-1; no clear D gene. Per germline, CDR1 SGHRS and CDR2 YFSETQ. The CDR3 length is 15 residues. V gave up 0 bases and J gave up 1 base, with 10 bases separating them. CDR3 protein: CASSLVPARNTEAFF. The CDR3, as DNA: TGCGCCAGCAGCTTGGTGCCAGCACGGAACACTGAAGCTTTCTTT.

This chain uses TRBV5-1 with TRBJ2-5; perhaps TRBD1 as D (5 bases). V was clipped by 0 bases and J by 1 base, with 7 bases between them. The CDR3 loop spans 14 amino acids. CDR1 and CDR2 from the germline V gene are SGHRS and YFSETQ. As DNA, the CDR3 is TGCGCCAGCAGCTTGGAGGGGCTCCAAGAGACCCAGTACTTC. Its translation: CASSLEGLQETQYF. Full variable domain (outside the CDR3, taken from reference TRBV5-1 and TRBJ2-5): KAGVTQTPRYLIKTRGQQVTLSCSPISGHRSVSWYQQTPGQGLQFLFEYFSETQRNKGNFPGRFSGRQFSNSRSEMNVSTLELGDSALYLCASSLEGLQETQYFGPGTRLLVL.

The V and J genes are TRBV4-1 and TRBJ2-7, with 8 bases identical to TRBD1. CDR1 is MGHRA and CDR2 is YSYEKL in the germline V gene. V trimming: 6 bases; J trimming: 3 bases; junction bases outside the gene matches: 10. The CDR3 is 15 residues long. CDR3 sequence: CASRQTGEPYYEQYF. In DNA form, the CDR3 reads TGCGCCAGCAGACAGACAGGGGAACCCTACTACGAGCAGTACTTC.

This clone has a count of ten or more. The rearrangement uses TRBV4-1 and TRBJ1-2; 7 bases map to TRBD1. J gave up 6 bases and V 3 bases, and 7 bases lay outside the gene matches. CDR1 is MGHRA and CDR2 is YSYEKL in the germline V gene. There are 14 residues in the CDR3. CDR3 sequence (DNA): TGCGCCAGCAGCCAGTCCCAGGGGGTGGATGGCTACACCTTC. Encoded protein: CASSQSQGVDGYTF.

This clone is a singleton in its sample. The chain is built from TRBV7-9 and TRBJ1-1, with a tentative D call TRBD1 (5 bases). The V and J ends lost 5 bases and 3 bases respectively, with 10 bases between them. From germline, CDR1 is SEHNR and CDR2 FQNEAQ (reference sequence). The CDR3 sequence is 13 residues long. The CDR3 loop reads CASSIQGDTEAFF. CDR3 coding DNA: TGTGCCAGCAGCATCCAAGGGGACACTGAAGCTTTCTTT.

This clone was picked up a small number of times. The chain carries TRBV2 and TRBJ2-7, with D perhaps matching TRBD1 or TRBD2 (5 bases each). The V gene lost 7 bases and the J gene lost 7 bases, with 11 bases spanning the gap. The CDR3 has 11 residues. Germline CDR1 reads SNHLY; CDR2 reads FYNNEI. CDR3 amino acids: CASKREGEQYF. CDR3 in DNA: TGTGCCAGCAAGCGCGAGGGGGAGCAGTACTTC.

This clone showed up just once. The rearrangement uses TRBV18 and TRBJ2-3; the D gene could be TRBD1 or TRBD2 (6 bases each). Trimming took 1 base from V and 2 from J, leaving 10 bases between them. CDR1 and CDR2 (germline): KGHSH, LQKENI. The CDR3 loop spans 15 amino acids. The CDR3 spells CASSPRRGATDTQYF. CDR3 nucleotide sequence: TGTGCCAGCTCACCACGGAGGGGGGCCACAGATACGCAGTATTTT.

V is TRBV20-1 and J is TRBJ2-7; D possibly corresponds to TRBD1 (8 bases). This CDR3 contains 11 residues. Germline lookup yields CDR1 DFQATT and CDR2 SNEGSKA (reference sequence). V was pared by 6 bases and J by 9 bases, with 15 bases between. As DNA, the CDR3 is TGCAGTGCCACAGGGGGGGCTAGGCAGTACTTC. It translates to CSATGGARQYF.

This clone was seen only a few times. V is TRBV7-8 and J is TRBJ2-1, with 9 positions matching TRBD2. In germline, CDR1 is SGHVS, CDR2 FQNEAQ. The CDR3 spans 17 residues. J gave up 8 bases and V 2 bases, and 13 bases lay outside the gene matches. In DNA, the CDR3 is TGTGCCAGCAGCTTATTGTCCTCTGGACTAGCGTTTTATGAGCAGTTCTTC. Its translation is CASSLLSSGLAFYEQFF.

The chain combines TRBV28 with TRBJ2-7, with 8 bases fitting TRBD2. V gave up 4 bases and J gave up 0 bases; unmatched junction bases: 8. The CDR3 length is 16 residues. Germline V gives CDR1 MDHEN, CDR2 SYDVKM. Here the CDR3 DNA reads TGTGCCAGCAGTTCCCCCGGTAGCGGGACCTCCTACGAGCAGTACTTC. It specifies CASSSPGSGTSYEQYF.

The rearrangement joins TRBV7-9 to TRBJ2-2; possible D gene TRBD2, 5 bases. The CDR3 loop spans 18 amino acids. V was shortened by 0 bases and J by 7 bases, with 21 bases between the two germline ends. CDR1 and CDR2 (germline): SEHNR, FQNEAQ (reference sequence). CDR3 DNA: TGTGCCAGCAGCTTAGCAATGGGATCTAGAGGGCTGATCGGGGAGCTGTTTTTT. It encodes CASSLAMGSRGLIGELFF.

CDR3 nucleotides: TGTGCCAGCAGCTTTTATGGGCAAGGCAATGAGCAGTTCTTC. Its protein is CASSFYGQGNEQFF. The chain links TRBV7-6 to TRBJ2-1; D uncertain. Per the germline V gene, CDR1 is SGHVS and CDR2 is FNYEAQ. Trimming cost V 3 bases and J 6 bases, with 12 bases left between them. The CDR3 totals 14 residues.

This clone occurred once. This chain uses TRBV30 with TRBJ1-3, with 8 bases lining up with TRBD1. The CDR3 spans 14 residues. Per germline, CDR1 GTSNPN and CDR2 SVGIG (reference sequence). V was clipped by 5 bases and J by 4 bases; unmatched bases: 7. As DNA, the CDR3 is TGTGCCTGGGAGAAGACAGGGGTAGGAAACACCATATATTTT. Its translation is CAWEKTGVGNTIYF.